The 19 T cell receptor beta chains below were found in one sample sequenced in a study of blood T cell repertoires in COVID-19 (dated by TCRdb to the early 2020s). Receptors were amplified or captured by the immunoSEQ multiplex PCR assay. What TCRdb holds here is the immuneACCESS table cut down to in-frame rearrangements. Part of the clones is not present; checked against another copy, under half of the missing clones reflect an unresolved V gene, and the others are unexplained. Counted in this sample were 75,000 to 85,000 clones; almost 85% of them appeared once. In total, the top ten clones hold 7.4% of the sample. The specimen sequenced was peripheral blood. Source of these receptors: a human donor in a cohort sampled during active COVID-19.

The rearrangement links TRBV3-1 (or the pseudogene TRBV3-2) to TRBJ2-3, with D unresolved. The germline CDR1 and CDR2 sequences are LGHDT and YNNKEL (reference sequence). V dropped 4 bases and J dropped 4 bases, with 9 bases sitting between them. CDR3 length: 13 amino acids. This CDR3 reads CASSRAIPDTQYF. In DNA form, the CDR3 reads TGTGCCAGCAGCCGCGCCATCCCAGATACGCAGTATTTT.

This chain connects TRBV7-3 to TRBJ2-1; 9 bases are shared with TRBD2. This CDR3 is 15 amino acids long. V dropped 2 bases and J dropped 7; count of bases not matched to a gene: 6. CDR1 and CDR2 from the germline V gene are SGHTA and FQGTGA. As DNA, the CDR3 is TGTGCCAGCAGCTTAGTGGGACTAGCTTCGAATGAGCAGTTCTTC. Protein: CASSLVGLASNEQFF.

The V call is TRBV18, the J call TRBJ1-2, with 10 bases matching TRBD1. This CDR3 comprises 14 residues. Germline CDR1 KGHSH, CDR2 LQKENI. Unmatched junction bases numbered 0, after V lost 0 bases and J lost 5 bases. The CDR3 sequence is CASSPPDRGYGYTF. The CDR3 DNA reads as TGTGCCAGCTCACCACCGGACAGGGGGTATGGCTACACCTTC.

Remarks on this clone: The sample holds other DNA sequences that translate to the same CDR3. The chain joins TRBV6-5 to TRBJ1-1, with D possibly matching TRBD1 (6 bases). This CDR3 is 12 amino acids long. V was pared by 6 bases and J by 1 base, with 6 bases between. Germline lookup yields CDR1 MNHEY and CDR2 SVGAGI. This CDR3 reads CASSRGNTEAFF. The CDR3 region has the DNA TGTGCCAGCAGCAGGGGGAACACTGAAGCTTTCTTT.

The chain joins TRBV4-1 to TRBJ2-7, with 9 nucleotides matching TRBD1. CDR1 and CDR2 from the germline V gene are MGHRA and YSYEKL. V was clipped by 1 base and J by 2 bases; unmatched bases: 3. The CDR3 sequence is 15 residues long. The DNA for the CDR3 is TGCGCCAGCAGCCAAGTTGGACAGGGGACCTACGAGCAGTACTTC. Protein: CASSQVGQGTYEQYF.

The J gene is TRBJ1-1, the V gene TRBV18; 10 nucleotides line up with TRBD1. The CDR3 sequence is 17 residues long. CDR1 is KGHSH and CDR2 is LQKENI in the germline V gene. V trimming: 3 bases; J trimming: 2 bases; junction bases outside the gene matches: 9. CDR3 residues: CASSPVGQGYINTEAFF. The DNA of the CDR3 is TGTGCCAGCTCACCTGTGGGACAGGGGTATATTAACACTGAAGCTTTCTTT.

V gene TRBV6-5 combines with J gene TRBJ1-4; TRBD1 agrees at 7 bases. V was clipped by 2 bases and J by 11 bases; unmatched bases: 11. This CDR3 is built from 15 residues. From germline, CDR1 is MNHEY and CDR2 SVGAGI. CDR3 loop: CASSYTRRDRTKLFF. In DNA, the CDR3 is TGTGCCAGCAGTTACACGAGGAGGGACAGAACCAAACTGTTTTTT.

The chain links TRBV29-1 to TRBJ2-7; D remains unclear. The germline CDR1 and CDR2 sequences are SQVTM and ANQGSEA. The CDR3 contains 12 residues. Deletions cut 4 bases from V and 2 bases from J, with 9 bases between. The CDR3: CSVGAGPYEQYF. CDR3 DNA sequence: TGCAGCGTTGGGGCAGGTCCCTACGAGCAGTACTTC.

This clone occurred once. The gene calls are TRBV9 and TRBJ1-1; a weak D match, TRBD1 (6 bases). V was trimmed by 4 bases and J by 1 base, leaving 20 bases between them. The CDR3 has 17 amino acids. Looked up from germline, CDR1 is SGDLS and CDR2 is YYNGEE. The CDR3 DNA reads as TGTGCCAGCAGCCCCCGATCGGGGGGGCAGGCGAACACTGAAGCTTTCTTT. Its protein is CASSPRSGGQANTEAFF.

The genes are TRBV6-5 and TRBJ1-1, with 9 positions matching TRBD1. Trimming at V came to 4 bases and at J to 5 bases, leaving 8 bases not matched to a gene. The CDR3 length is 15 residues. Germline lookup yields CDR1 MNHEY and CDR2 SVGAGI. Here the CDR3 DNA reads TGTGCCAGCAGTTCAGGGGGACAGGGTAGAACTGAAGCTTTCTTT. It translates to CASSSGGQGRTEAFF.

V usage is TRBV6-5 and J usage is TRBJ1-2; 8 positions agree with TRBD1. The V gene end was trimmed by 5 bases and the J gene end by 6 bases; junction bases not matched to a gene: 8. The germline V gene has CDR1 MNHEY and CDR2 SVGAGI. This CDR3 comprises 14 residues. The CDR3 reads CASSQQGGINGYTF. DNA for the CDR3: TGTGCCAGCAGTCAACAGGGGGGTATCAATGGCTACACCTTC.

CDR3 sequence reads: CASRQTGNFYNEQFF. In DNA form, the CDR3 reads TGTGCCAGCCGCCAGACAGGAAACTTCTACAATGAGCAGTTCTTC. The chain combines TRBV25-1 with TRBJ2-1; tentative D call: TRBD1 (6 bases). The CDR3 spans 15 residues. The V end lost 8 bases, the J end lost 3 bases, and 17 bases lay between the germline ends. Germline assignment: CDR1 MGHDK and CDR2 SYGVNS.

CDR3 amino acids: CASRPGSNEKLFF. The CDR3 DNA is TGTGCCAGTAGGCCAGGGTCTAATGAAAAACTGTTTTTT. The chain joins TRBV19 to TRBJ1-4; D is possibly TRBD1 (5 bases). Trimming removed 6 bases at V and 3 bases at J, with 8 bases between. This CDR3 has 13 residues. Germline values: CDR1 LNHDA, CDR2 SQIVND (reference sequence).

This clone was counted between two and nine times. V usage is TRBV7-9 and J usage is TRBJ1-4; 8 nucleotides agree with TRBD1. The J segment lost 7 bases and the V segment lost 4 bases, leaving 5 bases of the junction unmatched. CDR3 size: 14 residues. Germline CDR1 is SEHNR and CDR2 is FQNEAQ (reference sequence). The DNA of the CDR3 is TGTGCCAGCAGCTCGACAGGGGTTATTGAAAAACTGTTTTTT. Translated: CASSSTGVIEKLFF.

The CDR3 region has the DNA TGTGCCACCAGCAGAGAGGGGGGGTCCCGTGGCTACACCTTC. This gives the protein CATSREGGSRGYTF. The chain is built from TRBV15 and TRBJ1-2; weak D call: TRBD1 (5 bases). CDR3 length: 14 residues. Trimming pared 0 bases from V and 7 bases from J, leaving 12 bases between. CDR1 and CDR2 (germline): LNHNV, YYDKDF (reference sequence).

Here the CDR3 reads CASSLGRDSSYEQYF. The CDR3, as DNA: TGTGCCAGCAGCTTAGGACGGGACAGTTCCTACGAGCAGTACTTC. The chain is built from TRBV11-3 and TRBJ2-7; TRBD1 matches at 7 bases. The CDR3 totals 15 residues. The junction had 4 bases not matched to a gene; V was cut back by 1 base and J by 1 base. CDR1 and CDR2 (germline): SGHNT, YENEEA.

Concerning this clone itself: The same CDR3 can be traced to other DNA sequences in this sample. V and J are TRBV15 and TRBJ2-7; TRBD1 matches 7 bases. With 3 bases clipped from V and 3 bases from J, the junction kept 5 bases outside the gene matches. Germline assignment: CDR1 LNHNV and CDR2 YYDKDF (reference sequence). The CDR3 sequence is 14 residues long. CDR3 loop: CATSRAGGNYEQYF. As DNA, the CDR3 is TGTGCCACCAGCAGGGCAGGGGGTAACTACGAGCAGTACTTC.

The J gene is TRBJ2-7, the V gene TRBV1; TRBD1 was called by the table and not checked on the DNA. TRBV1 is a pseudogene segment. There are 14 residues in the CDR3. CDR3 residues: CTKTGAGAKYEQYF. The CDR3 nucleotides read TGCACCAAGACAGGGGCCGGGGCTAAGTACGAGCAGTACTTC.

The chain is built from TRBV19 and TRBJ1-3, with a tentative D call TRBD1 (5 bases). The ends were cut back, 4 bases at V and 7 bases at J, with 8 bases in the middle. There are 12 residues in the CDR3. CDR1 LNHDA and CDR2 SQIVND come from the germline V gene (reference sequence). The CDR3 bases are TGTGCCAGTAGTACCCAGGGCAACACCATATATTTT. Translation gives CASSTQGNTIYF.